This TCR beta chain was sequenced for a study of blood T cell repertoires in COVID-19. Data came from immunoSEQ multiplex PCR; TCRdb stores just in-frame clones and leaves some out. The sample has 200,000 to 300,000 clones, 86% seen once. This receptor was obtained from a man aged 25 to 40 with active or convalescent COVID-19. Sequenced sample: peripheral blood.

CDR3 sequence (DNA): TGTGCCAGTACAACGAGCGGGGACTCCTACAATGAGCAGTTCTTC. It is translated as CASTTSGDSYNEQFF. The chain links TRBV19 to TRBJ2-1; 7 bases fit TRBD2. Germline assignment: CDR1 LNHDA and CDR2 SQIVND (reference sequence). Trimming removed 7 bases from V and 0 bases from J; junction bases left unmatched: 6. The CDR3 totals 15 residues.